This TCR beta chain originates from a study of T cell repertoires in cytomegalovirus infection. In TCRdb, the reads were re-called with MiXCR into one record per CDR3 protein. Among about 63,000 distinct CDR3 sequences listed, 20% were seen once. A word on this clonotype: What it binds is unknown.

The origin of this receptor is a human donor in good health (CMV status not recorded). Some clones in this sample may be carry-over from other donors' samples. The sequenced sample was CD8+ T cells from cultured PBMCs, obtained from culture after CMV antigen stimulation.

CDR3 in DNA: TGTGCCAGCAGCGGGGCGGGAGGCTTCGGGGATACGCAGTATTTT. Its translation is CASSGAGGFGDTQYF. V and J are TRBV7-2 and TRBJ2-3, with 8 bases fitting TRBD2. After removal of 5 bases from V and 6 bases from J, the junction contained 10 bases not matched to a gene. The germline V gene has CDR1 SGHTA and CDR2 FQGNSA. The CDR3 sequence is 15 residues long.